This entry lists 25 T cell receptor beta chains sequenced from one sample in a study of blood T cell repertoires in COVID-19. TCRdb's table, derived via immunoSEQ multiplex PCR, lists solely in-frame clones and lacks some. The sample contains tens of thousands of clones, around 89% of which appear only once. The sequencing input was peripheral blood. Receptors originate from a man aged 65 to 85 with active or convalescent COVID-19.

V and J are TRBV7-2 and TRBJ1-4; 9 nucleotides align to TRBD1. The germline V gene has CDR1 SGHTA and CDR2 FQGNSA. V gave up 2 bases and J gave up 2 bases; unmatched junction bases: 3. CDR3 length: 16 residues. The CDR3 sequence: CASSLNRGLTNEKLFF. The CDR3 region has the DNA TGTGCCAGCAGCTTAAACAGGGGGCTGACTAATGAAAAACTGTTTTTT.

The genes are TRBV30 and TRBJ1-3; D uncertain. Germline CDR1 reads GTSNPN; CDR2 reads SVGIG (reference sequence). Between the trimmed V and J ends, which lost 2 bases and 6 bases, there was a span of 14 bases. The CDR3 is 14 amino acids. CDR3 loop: CAWSPRGRENTIYF. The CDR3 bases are TGTGCCTGGAGTCCCCGCGGGCGGGAAAACACCATATATTTT.

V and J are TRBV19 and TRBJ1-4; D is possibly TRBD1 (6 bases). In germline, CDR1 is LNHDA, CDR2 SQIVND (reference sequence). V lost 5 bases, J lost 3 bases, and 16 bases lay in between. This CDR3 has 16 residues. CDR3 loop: CASSVRAQGSNEKLFF. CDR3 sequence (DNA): TGTGCCAGTAGTGTTCGAGCACAGGGATCTAATGAAAAACTGTTTTTT.

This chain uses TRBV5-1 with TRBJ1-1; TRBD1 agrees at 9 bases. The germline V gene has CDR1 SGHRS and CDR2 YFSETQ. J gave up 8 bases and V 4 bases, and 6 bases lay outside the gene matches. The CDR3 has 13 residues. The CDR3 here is CASSKDRGPEAFF. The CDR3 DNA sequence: TGCGCCAGCAGCAAGGACAGGGGACCAGAAGCTTTCTTT.

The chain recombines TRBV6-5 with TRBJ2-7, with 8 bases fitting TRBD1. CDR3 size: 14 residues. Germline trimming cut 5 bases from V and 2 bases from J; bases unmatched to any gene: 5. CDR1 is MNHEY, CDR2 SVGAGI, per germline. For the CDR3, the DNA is TGTGCCAGCAGTCGTCAGGGGGCAACCTACGAGCAGTACTTC. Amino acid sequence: CASSRQGATYEQYF.

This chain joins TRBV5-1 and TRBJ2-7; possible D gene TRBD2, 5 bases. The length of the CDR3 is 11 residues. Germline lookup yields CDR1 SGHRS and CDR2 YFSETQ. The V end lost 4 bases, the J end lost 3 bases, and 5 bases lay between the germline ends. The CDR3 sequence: CASSAGYEQYF. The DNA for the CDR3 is TGCGCCAGCAGCGCGGGCTACGAGCAGTACTTC. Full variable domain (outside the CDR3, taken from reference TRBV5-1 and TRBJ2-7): KAGVTQTPRYLIKTRGQQVTLSCSPISGHRSVSWYQQTPGQGLQFLFEYFSETQRNKGNFPGRFSGRQFSNSRSEMNVSTLELGDSALYLCASSAGYEQYFGPGTRLTVT.

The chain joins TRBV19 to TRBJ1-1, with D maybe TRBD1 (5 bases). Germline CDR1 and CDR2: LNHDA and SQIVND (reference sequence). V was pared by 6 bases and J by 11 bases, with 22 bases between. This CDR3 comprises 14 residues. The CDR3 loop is CASSSGGRASRAFF. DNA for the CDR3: TGTGCCAGTAGCTCCGGGGGAAGGGCGAGTCGCGCTTTCTTT.

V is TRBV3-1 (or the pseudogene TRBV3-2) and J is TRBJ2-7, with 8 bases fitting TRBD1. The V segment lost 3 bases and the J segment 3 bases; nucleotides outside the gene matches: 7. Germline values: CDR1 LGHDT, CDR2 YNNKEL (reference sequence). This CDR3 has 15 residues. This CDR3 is CASSQKGQVRYEQYF. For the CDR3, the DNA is TGTGCCAGCAGCCAGAAGGGACAGGTTCGCTACGAGCAGTACTTC.

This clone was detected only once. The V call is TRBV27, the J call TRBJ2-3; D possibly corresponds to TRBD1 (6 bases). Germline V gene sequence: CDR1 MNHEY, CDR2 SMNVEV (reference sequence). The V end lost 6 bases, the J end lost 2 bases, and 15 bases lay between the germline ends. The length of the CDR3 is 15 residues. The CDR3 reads CASRPGRGITDTQYF. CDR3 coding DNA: TGTGCCAGCAGGCCGGGCAGGGGTATCACAGATACGCAGTATTTT.

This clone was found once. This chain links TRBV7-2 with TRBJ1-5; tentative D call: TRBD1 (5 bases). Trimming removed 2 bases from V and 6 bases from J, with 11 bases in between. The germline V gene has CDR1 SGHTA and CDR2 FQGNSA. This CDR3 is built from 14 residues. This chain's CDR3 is CASSLPGKGQPQHF. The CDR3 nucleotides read TGTGCCAGCAGCTTACCAGGGAAGGGTCAGCCCCAGCATTTT.

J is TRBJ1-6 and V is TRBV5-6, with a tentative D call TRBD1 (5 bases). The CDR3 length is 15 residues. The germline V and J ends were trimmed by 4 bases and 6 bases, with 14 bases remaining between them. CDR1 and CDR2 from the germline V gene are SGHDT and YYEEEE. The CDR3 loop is CASSLDSIFNSPLHF. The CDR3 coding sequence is TGTGCCAGCAGCCTAGACAGTATCTTTAATTCACCCCTCCACTTT. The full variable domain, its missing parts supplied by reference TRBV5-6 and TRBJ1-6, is DAGVTQSPTHLIKTRGQQVTLRCSPKSGHDTVSWYQQALGQGPQFIFQYYEEEERQRGNFPDRFSGHQFPNYSSELNVNALLLGDSALYLCASSLDSIFNSPLHFGNGTRLTVT.

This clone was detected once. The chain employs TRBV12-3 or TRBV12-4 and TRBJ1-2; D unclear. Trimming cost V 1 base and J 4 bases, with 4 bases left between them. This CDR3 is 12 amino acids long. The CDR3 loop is CASSLGAYGYTF. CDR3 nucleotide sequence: TGTGCCAGCAGTTTAGGGGCCTATGGCTACACCTTC.

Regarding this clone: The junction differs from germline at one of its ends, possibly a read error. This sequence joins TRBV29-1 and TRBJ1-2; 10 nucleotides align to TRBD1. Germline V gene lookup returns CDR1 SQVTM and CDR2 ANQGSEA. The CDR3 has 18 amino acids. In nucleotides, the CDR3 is TGCAGCGTGGAAGACTACGGGACAGGGGAGCGGAATAACTATGGCTACACCTTC. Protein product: CSVEDYGTGERNNYGYTF.

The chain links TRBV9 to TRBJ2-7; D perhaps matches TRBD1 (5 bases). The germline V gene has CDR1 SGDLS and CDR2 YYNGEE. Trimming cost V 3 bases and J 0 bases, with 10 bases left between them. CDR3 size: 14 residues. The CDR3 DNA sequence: TGTGCCAGCAGCGCAGGGATAACCTCCTACGAGCAGTACTTC. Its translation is CASSAGITSYEQYF.

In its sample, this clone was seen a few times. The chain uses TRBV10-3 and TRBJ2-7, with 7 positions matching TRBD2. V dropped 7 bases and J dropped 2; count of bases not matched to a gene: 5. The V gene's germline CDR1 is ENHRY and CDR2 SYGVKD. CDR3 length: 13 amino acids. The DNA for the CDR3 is TGTGCCATCATGGGGGGGGAGACCTACGAGCAGTACTTC. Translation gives CAIMGGETYEQYF.

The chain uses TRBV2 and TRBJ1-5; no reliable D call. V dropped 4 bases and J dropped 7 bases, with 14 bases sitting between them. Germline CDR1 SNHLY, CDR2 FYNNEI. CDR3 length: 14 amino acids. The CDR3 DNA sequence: TGTGCCAGCAGTGGCCAGAGGCCCGAACAGCCCCAGCATTTT. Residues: CASSGQRPEQPQHF.

CDR3 sequence: CASSAGGRETQYF. CDR3 DNA sequence: TGTGCCAGCAGTGCGGGGGGCCGGGAGACCCAGTACTTC. V usage is TRBV28 and J usage is TRBJ2-5, with 8 bases lining up with TRBD2. V lost 5 bases and J lost 5; bases outside the gene matches: 4. The CDR3 totals 13 residues. Germline V CDR1 and CDR2: MDHEN, SYDVKM.

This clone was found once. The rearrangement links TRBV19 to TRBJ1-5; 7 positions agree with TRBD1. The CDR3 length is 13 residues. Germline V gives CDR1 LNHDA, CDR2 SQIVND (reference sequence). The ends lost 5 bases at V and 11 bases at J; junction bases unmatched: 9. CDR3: CASSGDRVVAQHF. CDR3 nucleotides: TGTGCCAGTAGTGGTGACAGGGTAGTGGCCCAGCATTTT.

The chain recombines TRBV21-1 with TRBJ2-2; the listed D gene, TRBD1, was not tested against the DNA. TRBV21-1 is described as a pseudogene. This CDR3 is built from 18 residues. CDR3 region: CASSKAYTGVGNTGELFF. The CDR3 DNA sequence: TGTGCCAGCAGCAAGGCTTATACAGGGGTAGGGAACACCGGGGAGCTGTTTTTT.

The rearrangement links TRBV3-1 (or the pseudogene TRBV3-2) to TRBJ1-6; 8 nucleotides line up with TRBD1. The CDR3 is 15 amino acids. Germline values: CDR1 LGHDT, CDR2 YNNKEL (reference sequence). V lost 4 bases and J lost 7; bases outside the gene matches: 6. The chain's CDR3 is CASSPWDRPNSPLHF. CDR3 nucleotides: TGTGCCAGCAGCCCTTGGGACAGGCCCAATTCACCCCTCCACTTT.

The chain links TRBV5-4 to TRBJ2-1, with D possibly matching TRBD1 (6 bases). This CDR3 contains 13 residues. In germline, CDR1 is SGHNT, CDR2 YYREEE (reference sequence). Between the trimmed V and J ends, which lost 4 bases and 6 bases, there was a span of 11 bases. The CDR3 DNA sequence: TGTGCCAGCAGCCCCTACAGGGCCAATGAGCAGTTCTTC. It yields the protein CASSPYRANEQFF.

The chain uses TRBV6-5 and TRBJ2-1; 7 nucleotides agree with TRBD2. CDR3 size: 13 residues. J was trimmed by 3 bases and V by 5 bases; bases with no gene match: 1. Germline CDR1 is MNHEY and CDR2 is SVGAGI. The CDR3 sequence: CASSRDYYNEQFF. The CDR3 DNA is TGTGCCAGCAGTAGGGACTACTACAATGAGCAGTTCTTC.

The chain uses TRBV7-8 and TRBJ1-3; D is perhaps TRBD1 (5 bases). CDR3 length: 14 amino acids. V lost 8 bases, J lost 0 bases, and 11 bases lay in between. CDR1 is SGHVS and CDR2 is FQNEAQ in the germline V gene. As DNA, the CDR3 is TGTGCCAGCGGGGCGCTAAGCTCTGGAAACACCATATATTTT. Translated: CASGALSSGNTIYF.

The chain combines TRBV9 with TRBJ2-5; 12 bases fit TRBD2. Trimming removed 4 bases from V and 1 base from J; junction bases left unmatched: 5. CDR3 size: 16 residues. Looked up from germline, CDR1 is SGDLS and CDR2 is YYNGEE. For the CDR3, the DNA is TGTGCCAGCAGCCCCAGACTAGCGGGGGCCCAAGAGACCCAGTACTTC. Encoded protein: CASSPRLAGAQETQYF.

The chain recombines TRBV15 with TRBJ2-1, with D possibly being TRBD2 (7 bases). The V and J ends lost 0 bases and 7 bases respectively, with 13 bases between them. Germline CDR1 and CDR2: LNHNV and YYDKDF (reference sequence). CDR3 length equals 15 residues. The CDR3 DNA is TGTGCCACCAGCAGAGATCTGGGGGGGCGAAATGAGCAGTTCTTC. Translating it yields CATSRDLGGRNEQFF.